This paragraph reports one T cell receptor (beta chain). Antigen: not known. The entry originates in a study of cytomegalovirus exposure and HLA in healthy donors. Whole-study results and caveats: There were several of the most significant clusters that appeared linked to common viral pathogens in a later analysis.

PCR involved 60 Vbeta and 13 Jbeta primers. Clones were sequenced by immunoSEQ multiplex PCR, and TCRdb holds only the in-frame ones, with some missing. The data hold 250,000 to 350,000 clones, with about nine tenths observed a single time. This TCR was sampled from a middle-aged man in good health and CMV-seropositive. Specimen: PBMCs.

The CDR3: CASSPSPGPGNTIYF. The DNA for the CDR3 is TGTGCCAGCTCACCAAGTCCAGGGCCTGGAAACACCATATATTTT. J is TRBJ1-3 and V is TRBV18, with a tentative D call TRBD1 (5 bases). Trimming shortened V by 2 bases and J by 2 bases, and 10 bases separated the two germline ends. In germline, CDR1 is KGHSH, CDR2 LQKENI. The CDR3 loop spans 15 amino acids.